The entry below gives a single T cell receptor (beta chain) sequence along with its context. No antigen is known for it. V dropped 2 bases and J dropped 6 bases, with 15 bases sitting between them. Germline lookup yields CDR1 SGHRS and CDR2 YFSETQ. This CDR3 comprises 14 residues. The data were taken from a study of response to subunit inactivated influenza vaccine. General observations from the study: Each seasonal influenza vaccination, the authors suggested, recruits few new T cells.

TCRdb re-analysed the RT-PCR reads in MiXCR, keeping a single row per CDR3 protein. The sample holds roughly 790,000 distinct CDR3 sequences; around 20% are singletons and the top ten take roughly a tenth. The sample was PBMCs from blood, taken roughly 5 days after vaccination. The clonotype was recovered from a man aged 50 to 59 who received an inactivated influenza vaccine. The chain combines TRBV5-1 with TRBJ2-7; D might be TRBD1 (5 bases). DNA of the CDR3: TGCGCCAGCAGCTTCGATTTCTCAGGGTCCGAGCAGTACTTC. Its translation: CASSFDFSGSEQYF.